The 14 T cell receptor beta chains below were found in one sample sequenced in a study of CD8+CD57+ T cells in acquired aplastic anemia. Genomic DNA served as template for TCR beta VDJ and CDR3 profiling. TCRdb itself ran the reads through MiXCR, one entry per CDR3 protein. The sample holds 180,000 or so distinct CDR3 sequences, 35% to 50% seen once. The specimen was sorted CD4+, CD8+, or CD8+CD57+ T cells (not recorded which) from PBMCs. The receptors here all came from a human donor in good health.

The CDR3 DNA reads as TGTGCCCCAAAGGGGAGGGCCGGGACAGATACGCAGTATTTT. Amino acids: CAPKGRAGTDTQYF. The chain has TRBV19 and TRBJ2-3; 7 bases align to TRBD2. V dropped 11 bases and J dropped 3; count of bases not matched to a gene: 11. Germline values: CDR1 LNHDA, CDR2 SQIVND (reference sequence). This CDR3 spans 14 amino acids.

This clonotype was found many times. V gene TRBV2 combines with J gene TRBJ1-6; 9 nucleotides match TRBD1. Germline CDR1 reads SNHLY; CDR2 reads FYNNEI. The CDR3 runs to 15 residues. After removal of 6 bases from V and 6 bases from J, the junction contained 6 bases not matched to a gene. The CDR3 region has the DNA TGTGCCAGCAGGGGACAGGGATTATTTAATTCACCCCTCCACTTT. Translating it yields CASRGQGLFNSPLHF.

This clonotype was seen once. The rearrangement uses TRBV12-3 or TRBV12-4 and TRBJ2-1, with 7 bases aligning to TRBD2. The CDR3 is 15 amino acids. After removal of 6 bases from V and 0 bases from J, the junction contained 5 bases not matched to a gene. CDR3 residues: CASRPAGNSYNEQFF. CDR3 sequence (DNA): TGTGCCAGCAGACCAGCGGGAAACTCCTACAATGAGCAGTTCTTC.

This clonotype was seen only a few times. This sequence may be a read error, since a much larger clone differs from it by one base. The J gene is TRBJ2-1, the V gene TRBV15; 10 bases align to TRBD2. The CDR3 is 19 residues long. The trim removed 0 bases at V and 8 bases at J, leaving 16 bases unmatched. From germline, CDR1 is LNHNV and CDR2 YYDKDF (reference sequence). The DNA for the CDR3 is TGTGCCACCAGCAGAGATCTTGCTAGCGGGGGACCCCGACAAGATGAGCAGTTCTTC. As protein: CATSRDLASGGPRQDEQFF.

The chain is built from TRBV13 and TRBJ2-1; TRBD2 matches at 10 bases. This CDR3 spans 19 amino acids. V shed 5 bases and J 5 bases; nucleotides not matched to a gene: 18. The V gene's germline CDR1 is PRHDT and CDR2 FYEKMQ (reference sequence). The CDR3 DNA is TGTGCCAGCAGCCCAAGGGGGGCTAGCGGGAGCCCTTTGAACAATGAGCAGTTCTTC. Translated, it gives CASSPRGASGSPLNNEQFF.

J is TRBJ2-6 and V is TRBV6-4; 10 bases fit TRBD1. This CDR3 contains 16 residues. The V segment lost 4 bases and the J segment 0 bases; nucleotides outside the gene matches: 0. Germline loops: CDR1 MRHNA, CDR2 SNTAGT. The CDR3 DNA reads TGTGCCAGCAGTGGGACAGGGGGCTCTGGGGCCAACGTCCTGACTTTC. Translation: CASSGTGGSGANVLTF.

The chain combines TRBV29-1 with TRBJ1-2; TRBD1 aligns across 9 bases. The CDR3 totals 16 residues. V was clipped by 0 bases and J by 4 bases; unmatched bases: 9. Per the germline V gene, CDR1 is SQVTM and CDR2 is ANQGSEA. The CDR3 loop reads CSVEDWGQGMAYGYTF. Written as DNA, the CDR3 is TGCAGCGTTGAAGATTGGGGACAGGGCATGGCCTATGGCTACACCTTC. The variable domain in full, with the rest retrieved from reference TRBV29-1 and TRBJ1-2, is SAVISQKPSRDICQRGTSLTIQCQVDSQVTMMFWYRQQPGQSLTLIATANQGSEATYESGFVIDKFPISRPNLTFSTLTVSNMSPEDSSIYLCSVEDWGQGMAYGYTFGSGTRLTVV.

CDR3: CASSPGTSGSYNEQFF. CDR3 DNA: TGCGCCAGCAGCCCCGGGACTAGCGGGAGTTACAATGAGCAGTTCTTC. V is TRBV4-1 and J is TRBJ2-1; 14 bases agree with TRBD2. Looked up from germline, CDR1 is MGHRA and CDR2 is YSYEKL. This CDR3 region has 16 residues. The V segment lost 4 bases and the J segment 4 bases; nucleotides outside the gene matches: 3.

This clonotype has a single count. The chain is built from TRBV10-1 and TRBJ1-6; D is ambiguous. In germline, CDR1 is WNHNN, CDR2 SYGVQD (reference sequence). Trimming left V 3 bases short and J 1 base short, with 4 bases between. This CDR3 has 14 residues. The CDR3 nucleotides read TGCGCCAGCAGTGACGGTTCCTATAATTCACCCCTCCACTTT. It is translated as CASSDGSYNSPLHF.

The CDR3 DNA reads as TGTGCCACATCGTCTTCATCGGAATATAATTCACCCCTCCACTTT. This translates into CATSSSSEYNSPLHF. The chain combines TRBV24-1 with TRBJ1-6; D uncertain. The CDR3 contains 15 residues. Trimming cost V 10 bases and J 4 bases, with 16 bases left between them. Germline CDR1 KGHDR, CDR2 SFDVKD.

This clonotype has a count of ten or more. The CDR3 is CASVIDFQKSYNEQFF. The CDR3 DNA follows: TGTGCCAGCGTAATTGACTTTCAGAAGTCCTACAATGAGCAGTTCTTC. This rearrangement joins TRBV2 to TRBJ2-1; D ambiguous. The CDR3 sequence is 16 residues long. Germline V gene lookup returns CDR1 SNHLY and CDR2 FYNNEI. Trimming took off 8 bases at V and 1 base at J, with 18 bases between the two ends.

The V gene is TRBV10-2, the J gene TRBJ2-4, with D maybe TRBD1 (6 bases). Trimming took off 8 bases at V and 6 bases at J, with 17 bases between the two ends. The CDR3 loop spans 14 amino acids. The germline V gene has CDR1 WSHSY and CDR2 SAAADI. The CDR3 coding sequence is TGCGCCAGCGGAGAACAGGGCAGCGGAAACATTCAGTACTTC. Translated: CASGEQGSGNIQYF.

This chain connects TRBV7-6 to TRBJ1-2; D unresolved. CDR1 and CDR2 (germline): SGHVS, FNYEAQ. CDR3 length: 13 amino acids. The germline V and J ends were trimmed by 3 bases and 1 base, with 6 bases remaining between them. As DNA, the CDR3 is TGTGCCAGCAGCTTCGGGGTTAACTATGGCTACACCTTC. It yields the protein CASSFGVNYGYTF.

The chain has TRBV30 and TRBJ2-5, with D possibly TRBD1 on 5 matching bases. The length of the CDR3 is 13 residues. Germline assignment: CDR1 GTSNPN and CDR2 SVGIG (reference sequence). Trimming stripped 3 bases from V and 1 base from J, with 9 bases between. Here the CDR3 DNA reads TGTGCCTGGAGGAGACAGACCCAAGAGACCCAGTACTTC. This translates into CAWRRQTQETQYF.